This T cell receptor beta chain came from a study of shared clonotypes between healthy human individuals. Regarding the study as a whole: Some clonotypes were shared by all four sorted-subset donors, while others were not shared. The non-shared ones had lower generation probabilities than the shared ones.

The CDR3 length is 14 residues. V lost 4 bases, J lost 2 bases, and 9 bases lay in between. The germline gives CDR1 LNHDA, CDR2 SQIVND (reference sequence). The study drew its donors from healthy HIV-negative adults without recent acute infections or vaccinations. Some clones are missing from TCRdb's copy, which holds only in-frame ones; the method was immunoSEQ multiplex PCR. The sample holds about 600,000 clones, about 97% seen once. With regard to this clone: Its antigen remains unidentified.

V is TRBV19 and J is TRBJ1-3; D not resolved. Material for sequencing was naive CD4+ T cells sorted from blood. As to subset: CD45RA+ positively selected. The receptor comes from a woman aged 25-40 years in good health. The CDR3 bases are TGTGCCAGTAGTAAGGTCTTAACTGGAAACACCATATATTTT. Amino acid sequence: CASSKVLTGNTIYF.